Following are 12 T cell receptor beta chains from one sample sequenced in a study of blood T cell repertoires in COVID-19. Produced via immunoSEQ multiplex PCR; TCRdb's table is partial and in-frame only. The sample gives a few hundred thousand clones, less than 90% of which show up once; approximately 5% is in the top ten. The specimen was PBMCs or T cells enriched from blood (not recorded which). These receptors all stem from a woman aged 45-59 years who had recovered from COVID-19.

The V gene is TRBV13, the J gene TRBJ1-1; the D is unclear. The CDR3 is 15 amino acids. Between the trimmed V and J ends, which lost 6 bases and 2 bases, there was a span of 16 bases. Germline-derived CDR1 and CDR2 are PRHDT and FYEKMQ (reference sequence). The CDR3 DNA follows: TGTGCCAGCAGTTTCCGGGGTGCTACCAACACTGAAGCTTTCTTT. This translates into CASSFRGATNTEAFF.

The chain joins TRBV28 to TRBJ1-3; no clear D gene. V was cut by 6 bases and J by 4 bases, with 31 bases left in between. From germline, CDR1 is MDHEN and CDR2 SYDVKM. This CDR3 is built from 20 residues. CDR3 residues: CASREHERTAEGWAGNTIYF. CDR3 nucleotide sequence: TGTGCCAGCAGAGAGCATGAAAGGACGGCGGAGGGCTGGGCCGGAAACACCATATATTTT.

This chain connects TRBV7-8 to TRBJ1-4, with D possibly TRBD1 on 5 matching bases. This CDR3 has 16 amino acids. V lost 1 base, J lost 3 bases, and 12 bases lay in between. Germline V lookup: CDR1 SGHVS, CDR2 FQNEAQ. The DNA of the CDR3 is TGTGCCAGCAGCTTAGTCCAGGGAAGGGCTAATGAAAAACTGTTTTTT. Its protein product is CASSLVQGRANEKLFF.

This clone has a single count. The chain employs TRBV19 and TRBJ2-2; 9 nucleotides match TRBD1. The CDR3 is 14 residues long. V was pared by 4 bases and J by 6 bases, with 3 bases of the junction left unmatched. Germline values: CDR1 LNHDA, CDR2 SQIVND (reference sequence). The CDR3 DNA reads TGTGCCAGTAGTAGGGACAGGGCCGCCGGGGAGCTGTTTTTT. Its translation: CASSRDRAAGELFF.

The chain recombines TRBV11-3 with TRBJ2-1; 11 bases map to TRBD2. Germline V gene lookup returns CDR1 SGHNT and CDR2 YENEEA. The length of the CDR3 is 18 residues. With 1 base clipped from V and 5 bases from J, the junction kept 10 bases outside the gene matches. This CDR3 reads CASSLAVPGLAANNEQFF. The CDR3 bases are TGTGCCAGCAGCTTAGCGGTTCCGGGACTAGCGGCCAACAATGAGCAGTTCTTC.

This clone was counted between two and nine times. V usage is TRBV5-4 and J usage is TRBJ1-3, with 8 positions matching TRBD1. V shed 3 bases, J shed 4 bases, and the junction held 3 bases outside the gene matches. Germline assignment: CDR1 SGHNT and CDR2 YYREEE (reference sequence). The CDR3 extends over 14 amino acids. DNA of the CDR3: TGTGCCAGCAGCTCAGGGGGCCCGGGAAACACCATATATTTT. This translates into CASSSGGPGNTIYF.

This chain uses TRBV29-1 with TRBJ1-2, with 7 nucleotides matching TRBD1. Looked up from germline, CDR1 is SQVTM and CDR2 is ANQGSEA. The CDR3 runs 13 residues. The trim removed 6 bases at V and 2 bases at J, leaving 6 bases unmatched. CDR3 residues: CSVPRQGNYGYTF. The CDR3 nucleotides are TGCAGCGTCCCCAGACAGGGCAACTATGGCTACACCTTC.

The CDR3 nucleotides are TGTGCCAGCAGTGAATATTCGGGGTACACTGAAGCTTTCTTT. Protein: CASSEYSGYTEAFF. This rearrangement joins TRBV25-1 to TRBJ1-1; D is undetermined. Germline values: CDR1 MGHDK, CDR2 SYGVNS. The CDR3 is made up of 14 amino acids. V was shortened by 0 bases and J by 3 bases, with 8 bases between the two germline ends.

The V call is TRBV7-2, the J call TRBJ2-5; D may be TRBD1 (7 bases). The germline V gene has CDR1 SGHTA and CDR2 FQGNSA. V dropped 5 bases and J dropped 4 bases, with 23 bases sitting between them. The CDR3 runs 17 residues. CDR3 sequence reads: CASSEQGWGVAGETQYF. CDR3 in DNA: TGTGCCAGCAGCGAACAGGGGTGGGGGGTTGCAGGAGAGACCCAGTACTTC. The full variable domain, completed using reference TRBV7-2 and TRBJ2-5, is GAGVSQSPSNKVTEKGKDVELRCDPISGHTALYWYRQSLGQGLEFLIYFQGNSAPDKSGLPSDRFSAERTGGSVSTLTIQRTQQEDSAVYLCASSEQGWGVAGETQYFGPGTRLLVL.

This chain links TRBV11-2 with TRBJ2-4, with TRBD2 matching 9 bases. Losses at the gene ends were 3 bases for V and 4 bases for J; bases not matched to a gene: 4. This CDR3 has 15 amino acids. Germline CDR1 and CDR2: SGHAT and FQNNGV. The CDR3 sequence: CASSFGLAGKNIQYF. The CDR3 DNA is TGTGCCAGCAGCTTCGGTCTAGCGGGGAAAAACATTCAGTACTTC.

V gene TRBV11-2 combines with J gene TRBJ2-1; TRBD2 aligns across 13 bases. V shed 4 bases and J 7 bases; nucleotides not matched to a gene: 10. This CDR3 has 17 amino acids. The V gene's germline CDR1 is SGHAT and CDR2 FQNNGV. CDR3 sequence: CASSSGAWTSGSNEQFF. As DNA, the CDR3 is TGTGCCAGCAGCTCCGGAGCTTGGACTAGCGGGAGTAATGAGCAGTTCTTC.

This chain joins TRBV11-3 and TRBJ2-7; D may be TRBD2 (6 bases). V lost 0 bases and J lost 3, with 15 bases in between. CDR1 is SGHNT and CDR2 is YENEEA in the germline V gene. There are 16 residues in the CDR3. Written as DNA, the CDR3 is TGTGCCAGCAGCTTAGATAAGGGAGGCCAGGGCTACGAGCAGTACTTC. It is translated as CASSLDKGGQGYEQYF. The whole variable domain, filled in from reference TRBV11-3 and TRBJ2-7, reads EAGVVQSPRYKIIEKKQPVAFWCNPISGHNTLYWYLQNLGQGPELLIRYENEEAVDDSQLPKDRFSAERLKGVDSTLKIQPAELGDSAVYLCASSLDKGGQGYEQYFGPGTRLTVT.